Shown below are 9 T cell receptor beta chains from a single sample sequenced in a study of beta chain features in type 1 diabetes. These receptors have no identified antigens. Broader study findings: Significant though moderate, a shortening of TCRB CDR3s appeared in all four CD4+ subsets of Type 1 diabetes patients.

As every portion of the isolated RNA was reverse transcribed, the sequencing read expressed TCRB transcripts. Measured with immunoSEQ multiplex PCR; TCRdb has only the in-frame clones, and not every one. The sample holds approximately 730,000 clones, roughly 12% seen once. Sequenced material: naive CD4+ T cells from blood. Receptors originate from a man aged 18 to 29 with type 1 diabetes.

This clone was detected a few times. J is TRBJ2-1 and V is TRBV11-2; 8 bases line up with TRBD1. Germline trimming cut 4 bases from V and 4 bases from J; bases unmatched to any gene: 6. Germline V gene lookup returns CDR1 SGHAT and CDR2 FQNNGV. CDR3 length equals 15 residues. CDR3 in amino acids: CASSYPGQAYNEQFF. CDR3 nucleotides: TGTGCCAGCAGCTATCCGGGACAGGCATACAATGAGCAGTTCTTC.

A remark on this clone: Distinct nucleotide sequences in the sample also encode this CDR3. In DNA, the CDR3 is TGTGCCAGCAGCTTAGAGGGCGGCACTGAAGCTTTCTTT. It translates to CASSLEGGTEAFF. The gene calls are TRBV7-9 and TRBJ1-1; D is unresolved. The V end lost 1 base, the J end lost 4 bases, and 7 bases lay between the germline ends. The CDR3 loop spans 13 amino acids. Germline V CDR1 and CDR2: SEHNR, FQNEAQ (reference sequence). Full variable domain (rest looked up from reference TRBV7-9 and TRBJ1-1): DTGVSQNPRHKITKRGQNVTFRCDPISEHNRLYWYRQTLGQGPEFLTYFQNEAQLEKSRLLSDRFSAERPKGSFSTLEIQRTEQGDSAMYLCASSLEGGTEAFFGQGTRLTVV.

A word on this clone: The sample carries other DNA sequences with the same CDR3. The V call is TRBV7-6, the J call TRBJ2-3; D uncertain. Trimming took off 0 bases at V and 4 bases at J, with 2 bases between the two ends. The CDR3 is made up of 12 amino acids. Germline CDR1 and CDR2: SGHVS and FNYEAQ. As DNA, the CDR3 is TGTGCCAGCAGCTTAGCGGCAGATACGCAGTATTTT. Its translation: CASSLAADTQYF. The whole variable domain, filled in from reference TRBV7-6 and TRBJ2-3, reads GAGVSQSPRYKVTKRGQDVALRCDPISGHVSLYWYRQALGQGPEFLTYFNYEAQQDKSGLPNDRFSAERPEGSISTLTIQRTEQRDSAMYRCASSLAADTQYFGPGTRLTVL.

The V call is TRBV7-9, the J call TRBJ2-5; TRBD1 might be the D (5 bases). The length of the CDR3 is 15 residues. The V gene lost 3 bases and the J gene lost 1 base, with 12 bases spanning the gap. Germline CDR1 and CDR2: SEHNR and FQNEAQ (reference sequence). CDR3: CASSLEQAIQETQYF. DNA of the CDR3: TGTGCCAGCAGCTTGGAACAGGCAATCCAAGAGACCCAGTACTTC.

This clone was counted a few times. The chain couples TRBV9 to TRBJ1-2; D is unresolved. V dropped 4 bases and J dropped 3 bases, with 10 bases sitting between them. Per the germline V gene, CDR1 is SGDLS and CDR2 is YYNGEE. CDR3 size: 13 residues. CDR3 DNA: TGTGCCAGCAGCCCCCGTGGGGACTATGGCTACACCTTC. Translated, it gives CASSPRGDYGYTF.

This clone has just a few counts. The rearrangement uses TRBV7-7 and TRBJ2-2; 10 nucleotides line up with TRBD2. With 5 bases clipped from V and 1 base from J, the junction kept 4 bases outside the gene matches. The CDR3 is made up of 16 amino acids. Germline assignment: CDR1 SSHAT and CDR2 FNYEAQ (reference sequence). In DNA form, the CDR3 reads TGTGCCAGCAGCGCTTCTAGCGGGGGGAACACCGGGGAGCTGTTTTTT. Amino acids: CASSASSGGNTGELFF.

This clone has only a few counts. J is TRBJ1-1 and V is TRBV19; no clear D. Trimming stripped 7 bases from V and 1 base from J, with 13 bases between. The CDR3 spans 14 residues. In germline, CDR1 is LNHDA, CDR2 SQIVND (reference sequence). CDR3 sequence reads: CASNFGRTNTEAFF. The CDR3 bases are TGTGCCAGTAATTTCGGCAGAACGAACACTGAAGCTTTCTTT.

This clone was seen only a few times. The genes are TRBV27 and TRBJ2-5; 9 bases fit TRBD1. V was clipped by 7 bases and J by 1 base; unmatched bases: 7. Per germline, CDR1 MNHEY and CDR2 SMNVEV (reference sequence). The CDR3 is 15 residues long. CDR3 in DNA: TGTGCCAGCAAGGGCCCGGGACAGGGCCAAGAGACCCAGTACTTC. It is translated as CASKGPGQGQETQYF.

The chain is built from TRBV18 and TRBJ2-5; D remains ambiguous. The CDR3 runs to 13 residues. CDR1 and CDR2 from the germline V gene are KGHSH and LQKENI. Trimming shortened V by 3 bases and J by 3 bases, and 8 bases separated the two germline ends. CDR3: CASSPTEKETQYF. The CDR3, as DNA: TGTGCCAGCTCACCGACCGAGAAAGAGACCCAGTACTTC.